The 8 T cell receptor beta chains listed next were all sequenced from one sample in a study of shared clonotypes between healthy human individuals. The data were produced by immunoSEQ multiplex PCR, yet TCRdb's version contains in-frame clones alone and is incomplete. The data contain hundreds of thousands of clones, 95% to 97% of them singletons. CD45RO negativity and positive selection for CCR7 defined naive CD8 cells, a population that excluded terminally differentiated effector memory CD45RA+ cells. Material for sequencing was naive CD8+ T cells sorted from blood. All receptors derive from a man aged 30 to 45 in good health.

In this sample, this clone turned up once. The chain carries TRBV10-1 and TRBJ1-2; D is perhaps TRBD1 (6 bases). The CDR3 is made up of 13 amino acids. V was shortened by 3 bases and J by 6 bases, with 11 bases between the two germline ends. The V gene's germline CDR1 is WNHNN and CDR2 SYGVQD (reference sequence). CDR3 residues: CASSDNRANGYTF. The DNA of the CDR3 is TGCGCCAGCAGTGATAACAGGGCAAATGGCTACACCTTC.

This clone appeared once. Here the CDR3 reads CASSSGYSGETQPQHF. The CDR3, as DNA: TGTGCCAGCAGCTCCGGGTATTCAGGGGAGACTCAGCCCCAGCATTTT. This rearrangement joins TRBV7-9 to TRBJ1-5, with D maybe TRBD1 (6 bases). Trimming left V 4 bases short and J 6 bases short, with 19 bases between. The CDR3 is 16 residues long. CDR1 SEHNR and CDR2 FQNEAQ come from the germline V gene (reference sequence). The full variable domain, its missing parts supplied by reference TRBV7-9 and TRBJ1-5, is DTGVSQNPRHKITKRGQNVTFRCDPISEHNRLYWYRQTLGQGPEFLTYFQNEAQLEKSRLLSDRFSAERPKGSFSTLEIQRTEQGDSAMYLCASSSGYSGETQPQHFGDGTRLSIL.

This chain joins TRBV27 and TRBJ2-7, with D tentatively TRBD1 (6 bases). In germline, CDR1 is MNHEY, CDR2 SMNVEV (reference sequence). This CDR3 has 14 amino acids. Trimming cost V 5 bases and J 0 bases, with 11 bases left between them. The CDR3 DNA reads TGTGCCAGCAGTCTCCGACAGGACTCCTACGAGCAGTACTTC. This sequence encodes CASSLRQDSYEQYF.

The chain recombines TRBV6-1 with TRBJ2-7, with a possible D match to TRBD1 (5 bases). The CDR3 is 12 amino acids. The germline CDR1 and CDR2 sequences are MNHNS and SASEGT. V was cut by 11 bases and J by 3 bases, with 14 bases left in between. The CDR3 bases are TGTGCCGTTAAAGCTACAGGCTACGAGCAGTACTTC. As protein: CAVKATGYEQYF.

The chain joins TRBV28 to TRBJ2-7, with 11 bases fitting TRBD2. CDR3 length: 14 amino acids. V trimming: 5 bases; J trimming: 2 bases; junction bases outside the gene matches: 2. CDR1 and CDR2 from the germline V gene are MDHEN and SYDVKM. The CDR3 DNA sequence: TGTGCCAGCAGTGGGACTAGCGGCCCCTACGAGCAGTACTTC. Protein: CASSGTSGPYEQYF.

This rearrangement joins TRBV27 to TRBJ2-1; unclear D gene. This CDR3 comprises 15 residues. CDR1 and CDR2 (germline): MNHEY, SMNVEV (reference sequence). V was trimmed by 8 bases and J by 3 bases, leaving 17 bases between them. Here the CDR3 DNA reads TGTGCCAGCGGGCCTGGGGTGCCGGACTACAATGAGCAGTTCTTC. Translating it yields CASGPGVPDYNEQFF.

CDR3 protein: CASSESSGSEQYF. The DNA of the CDR3 is TGCGCCAGCAGTGAGTCTTCGGGTTCCGAGCAGTACTTC. This chain joins TRBV10-1 and TRBJ2-7; no reliable D call. CDR3 size: 13 residues. V lost 0 bases and J lost 6, with 9 bases in between. Germline CDR1 reads WNHNN; CDR2 reads SYGVQD (reference sequence).

V usage is TRBV27 and J usage is TRBJ2-7, with TRBD2 matching 9 bases. Germline CDR1 MNHEY, CDR2 SMNVEV (reference sequence). The CDR3 length is 13 residues. J lost 4 bases, V lost 6 bases, and 4 bases had no gene match. CDR3 in DNA: TGTGCCAGCAGGGGACTAGCTCCATACGAGCAGTACTTC. Its protein product is CASRGLAPYEQYF.